The subject of this entry is one TCR beta chain. This record belongs to a study of blood T cell repertoires in COVID-19. Overall study: Both acute and convalescent COVID-19 samples were obtained from the United States, Italy and Spain.

Individuals drawn from 24 US areas were about 18 to 100 years old. V shed 0 bases and J shed 1 base, with 10 bases lying between them. The CDR3 has 15 residues. CDR1 and CDR2 from the germline V gene are SGHNT and YYREEE (reference sequence). TCRdb keeps only in-frame clones here, not all; method: immunoSEQ multiplex PCR. The sample has 150,000 to 200,000 clones, 88% seen once. This TCR derives from a woman between 50 and 59 years old who had recovered from COVID-19. The J gene is TRBJ1-1, the V gene TRBV5-4, with D unresolved. Sequenced input: PBMCs or T cells enriched from blood (not recorded which). The CDR3 region has the DNA TGTGCCAGCAGCTTGGGTGGACTGGGGAACACTGAAGCTTTCTTT. Its translation is CASSLGGLGNTEAFF.